These 20 T cell receptor beta chains share one sample of origin, sequenced in a study of cytomegalovirus exposure and HLA in healthy donors. Vbeta (60) and Jbeta (13) primers were used in the PCR. Produced via immunoSEQ multiplex PCR; TCRdb's table is partial and in-frame only. The profile shows 120,000 or so clones, around three quarters of them singletons. The sample was PBMCs. Receptors originate from a middle-aged woman in good health and CMV-seropositive.

The chain recombines TRBV4-1 with TRBJ2-2; 10 bases align to TRBD2. The CDR3 is made up of 15 amino acids. Germline lookup yields CDR1 MGHRA and CDR2 YSYEKL. With 1 base clipped from V and 6 bases from J, the junction kept 2 bases outside the gene matches. CDR3 region: CASSQAGTSAGELFF. As DNA, the CDR3 is TGCGCCAGCAGCCAAGCCGGGACTAGCGCCGGGGAGCTGTTTTTT.

The chain combines TRBV15 with TRBJ1-6; tentative D call: TRBD1 (5 bases). Germline V gene data show CDR1 as LNHNV and CDR2 as YYDKDF (reference sequence). V shed 0 bases and J shed 8 bases, with 14 bases lying between them. This CDR3 spans 16 amino acids. The CDR3 DNA is TGTGCCACCAGCAGAGAGAAGGGGCGCCCCGATTCACCCCTCCACTTT. Translated, it gives CATSREKGRPDSPLHF.

This clone was picked up one time. This sequence joins TRBV30 and TRBJ2-5; 7 nucleotides agree with TRBD1. Germline-derived CDR1 and CDR2 are GTSNPN and SVGIG (reference sequence). The V segment lost 5 bases and the J segment 0 bases; nucleotides outside the gene matches: 3. The CDR3 runs 13 residues. The CDR3 loop is CAWAGGYQETQYF. The DNA for the CDR3 is TGTGCCTGGGCAGGGGGTTACCAAGAGACCCAGTACTTC.

The J gene is TRBJ2-7, the V gene TRBV7-9; 13 nucleotides agree with TRBD2. V shed 5 bases, J shed 6 bases, and the junction held 10 bases outside the gene matches. In germline, CDR1 is SEHNR, CDR2 FQNEAQ (reference sequence). The CDR3 has 16 amino acids. This chain's CDR3 is CASSPRGGTSGTEQYF. The CDR3 region has the DNA TGTGCCAGCAGCCCCCGGGGGGGGACTAGCGGGACCGAGCAGTACTTC.

The rearrangement uses TRBV15 and TRBJ1-4, with TRBD1 matching 7 bases. After removal of 1 base from V and 7 bases from J, the junction contained 15 bases not matched to a gene. The CDR3 contains 18 residues. The germline CDR1 and CDR2 sequences are LNHNV and YYDKDF (reference sequence). The CDR3 coding sequence is TGTGCCACCAGCAGAGCAGGGGGGAGGACCGTGAGAGGTGAAAAACTGTTTTTT. Amino acid sequence: CATSRAGGRTVRGEKLFF.

The chain combines TRBV6-6 with TRBJ2-7; D uncertain. The CDR3 covers 15 residues. Trimming stripped 7 bases from V and 6 bases from J, with 22 bases between. Germline assignment: CDR1 MNHNY and CDR2 SVGAGI (reference sequence). The DNA of the CDR3 is TGTGCCAGCACCCACCGTGGGCAGGCTGCACCCGAGCAGTACTTC. Its protein product is CASTHRGQAAPEQYF.

The J gene is TRBJ2-3, the V gene TRBV7-9, with TRBD2 identical over 9 bases. This CDR3 spans 15 amino acids. Germline trimming cut 5 bases from V and 0 bases from J; bases unmatched to any gene: 3. CDR1 and CDR2 from the germline V gene are SEHNR and FQNEAQ (reference sequence). The CDR3 sequence: CASSPTSGSTDTQYF. Here the CDR3 DNA reads TGTGCCAGCAGCCCAACTAGCGGGAGCACAGATACGCAGTATTTT.

The chain combines TRBV6-5 with TRBJ2-3; D gene uncertain. Trimming cost V 6 bases and J 2 bases, with 12 bases left between them. Per the germline V gene, CDR1 is MNHEY and CDR2 is SVGAGI. The CDR3 runs 14 residues. CDR3 DNA sequence: TGTGCCAGCAGATCCACCGACTCCACAGATACGCAGTATTTT. This translates into CASRSTDSTDTQYF.

The V gene is TRBV5-1, the J gene TRBJ1-2; unclear D gene. This CDR3 is built from 11 residues. The V gene's germline CDR1 is SGHRS and CDR2 YFSETQ. The V and J ends lost 4 bases and 5 bases respectively, with 6 bases between them. CDR3 in DNA: TGCGCCAGCAGCGCGGAGTATGGCTACACCTTC. Amino acid sequence: CASSAEYGYTF.

The V gene is TRBV5-1, the J gene TRBJ2-2; possible D gene TRBD2, 5 bases. The germline V gene encodes CDR1 SGHRS and CDR2 YFSETQ. There are 13 residues in the CDR3. The V end was cut by 2 bases, the J end by 4 bases, with 6 bases between. CDR3 nucleotide sequence: TGCGCCAGCAGCTTCGCGGGCACCGGGGAGCTGTTTTTT. Translation gives CASSFAGTGELFF.

The chain is built from TRBV2 and TRBJ1-4; the match to TRBD1 covers 7 bases. CDR3 length: 15 amino acids. Germline V gene data show CDR1 as SNHLY and CDR2 as FYNNEI. Trimming took 6 bases from V and 8 from J; bases not matched to a gene: 12. Here the CDR3 reads CASRPPTGLGEKLFF. CDR3 bases: TGTGCCAGCAGACCTCCGACAGGGCTGGGAGAAAAACTGTTTTTT.

The chain uses TRBV5-1 and TRBJ2-7, with D tentatively TRBD1 (5 bases). V shed 4 bases and J shed 1 base, with 15 bases lying between them. The CDR3 is made up of 15 amino acids. The germline V gene has CDR1 SGHRS and CDR2 YFSETQ. This CDR3 is CASSGAGWLSYEQYF. The CDR3 DNA reads as TGCGCCAGCAGCGGCGCAGGGTGGCTTTCCTACGAGCAGTACTTC.

The chain is built from TRBV19 and TRBJ1-5; possible D gene TRBD1, 6 bases. Trimming shortened V by 3 bases and J by 9 bases, and 15 bases separated the two germline ends. The CDR3 covers 14 residues. CDR1 is LNHDA, CDR2 SQIVND, per germline (reference sequence). The CDR3 DNA reads TGTGCCAGTAGTATTACCAGGGGCGGGGGGCCCCAGCATTTT. Residues: CASSITRGGGPQHF.

The chain recombines TRBV5-6 with TRBJ1-1; a possible D gene is TRBD1 (5 bases). V lost 4 bases and J lost 0, with 13 bases in between. This CDR3 has 15 residues. Germline V gene lookup returns CDR1 SGHDT and CDR2 YYEEEE. The CDR3 coding sequence is TGTGCCAGCAGCCGGGGGGGTGGGGTGAACACTGAAGCTTTCTTT. As protein: CASSRGGGVNTEAFF.

The chain joins TRBV7-8 to TRBJ2-2, with TRBD2 matching 8 bases. The ends lost 0 bases at V and 7 bases at J; junction bases unmatched: 4. The germline CDR1 and CDR2 sequences are SGHVS and FQNEAQ. The CDR3 has 15 amino acids. This CDR3 is CASSLARLARGELFF. The CDR3 region has the DNA TGTGCCAGCAGCTTAGCGCGACTAGCGCGCGGGGAGCTGTTTTTT.

This chain uses TRBV7-8 with TRBJ2-3; 9 bases agree with TRBD2. J gave up 0 bases and V 3 bases, and 10 bases lay outside the gene matches. Germline values: CDR1 SGHVS, CDR2 FQNEAQ. The CDR3 is 18 amino acids. This CDR3 reads CASSFIAGEGLSTDTQYF. CDR3 DNA sequence: TGTGCCAGCAGCTTTATAGCGGGAGAAGGCCTGAGCACAGATACGCAGTATTTT.

The chain links TRBV5-4 to TRBJ2-1, with a possible D match to TRBD2 (5 bases). This CDR3 has 16 amino acids. The germline gives CDR1 SGHNT, CDR2 YYREEE (reference sequence). Trimming removed 0 bases at V and 0 bases at J, with 10 bases between. The CDR3 nucleotides read TGTGCCAGCAGCTTGGGGGCCGGGAACTCCTACAATGAGCAGTTCTTC. Translation: CASSLGAGNSYNEQFF.

This clone occurred a few times. The V call is TRBV27, the J call TRBJ1-1; tentatively, D is TRBD1 (6 bases). The ends were cut back, 6 bases at V and 3 bases at J, with 17 bases in the middle. Germline CDR1 reads MNHEY; CDR2 reads SMNVEV (reference sequence). The CDR3 consists of 15 residues. The CDR3 sequence: CASSLTSRTDTEAFF. CDR3 nucleotides: TGTGCCAGCAGCCTAACTTCTCGGACAGACACTGAAGCTTTCTTT.

The chain joins TRBV6-6 to TRBJ2-5; D is possibly TRBD1 (6 bases). V was pared by 6 bases and J by 2 bases, with 16 bases between. Germline V CDR1 and CDR2: MNHNY, SVGAGI (reference sequence). This CDR3 contains 15 residues. The chain's CDR3 is CASSPRLQGQETQYF. Here the CDR3 DNA reads TGTGCCAGCAGCCCTCGACTACAGGGACAAGAGACCCAGTACTTC.

The V gene is TRBV4-1, the J gene TRBJ2-3; D gene unclear. CDR1 is MGHRA and CDR2 is YSYEKL in the germline V gene. V was cut by 1 base and J by 2 bases, with 7 bases left in between. This CDR3 spans 14 amino acids. For the CDR3, the DNA is TGCGCCAGCAGCCAAGTCCTAAACACAGATACGCAGTATTTT. Translated: CASSQVLNTDTQYF.